The clone carrying this T cell receptor (beta chain) came up a few times. Other DNA sequences in this sample translate to the same CDR3. The data were taken from a study of control samples from healthy donors and cancer patients. This CDR3 region has 11 residues. Germline CDR1 is MDHEN and CDR2 is SYDVKM. The V and J ends lost 2 bases and 9 bases respectively, with 5 bases between them. Sequencing used immunoSEQ multiplex PCR; TCRdb keeps in-frame clones, though not all of them. The repertoire holds around 51,000 clones, with approximately 91% as singletons. This chain joins TRBV28 and TRBJ2-1, with no clear D. Sequences were obtained from PBMCs. The TCR originated in a man aged 50-59 years with head and neck cancer. The CDR3 DNA is TGTGCCAGCAGTTTAGGTCTTGAGCAGTTCTTC. Protein sequence: CASSLGLEQFF.